These 15 T cell receptor beta chains originate from one sample sequenced in a study of blood T cell repertoires in COVID-19. Repertoires were generated with immunoSEQ multiplex PCR, while TCRdb's copy carries only in-frame clones and drops some. Of around 420,000 clones listed, 88% are singletons. What was sequenced was PBMCs or T cells enriched from blood (not recorded which). The receptors derive from a woman aged 35 to 49 with acute COVID-19.

The chain carries TRBV18 and TRBJ1-5, with D tentatively TRBD1 (5 bases). The CDR3 extends over 13 amino acids. Germline V gene lookup returns CDR1 KGHSH and CDR2 LQKENI. V was pared by 3 bases and J by 4 bases, with 7 bases between. CDR3 in amino acids: CASSPGTNQPQHF. The CDR3 region has the DNA TGTGCCAGCTCACCGGGGACTAATCAGCCCCAGCATTTT.

The CDR3 spells CASSSTGDNYGYTF. CDR3 in DNA: TGCGCCAGCAGCTCCACAGGGGATAACTATGGCTACACCTTC. This chain uses TRBV5-1 with TRBJ1-2; 7 bases align to TRBD1. The J segment lost 1 base and the V segment lost 3 bases, leaving 3 bases of the junction unmatched. The germline V gene has CDR1 SGHRS and CDR2 YFSETQ. This CDR3 is built from 14 residues.

This sequence joins TRBV5-6 and TRBJ1-3; 8 bases fit TRBD1. Germline trimming cut 1 base from V and 9 bases from J; bases unmatched to any gene: 21. Looked up from germline, CDR1 is SGHDT and CDR2 is YYEEEE. This CDR3 spans 19 amino acids. The CDR3 is CASSLWPGQAPGLEGTIYF. For the CDR3, the DNA is TGTGCCAGCAGCTTGTGGCCGGGACAGGCCCCTGGTCTGGAAGGCACCATATATTTT. Full variable domain (outside the CDR3, taken from reference TRBV5-6 and TRBJ1-3): DAGVTQSPTHLIKTRGQQVTLRCSPKSGHDTVSWYQQALGQGPQFIFQYYEEEERQRGNFPDRFSGHQFPNYSSELNVNALLLGDSALYLCASSLWPGQAPGLEGTIYFGEGSWLTVV.

The chain has TRBV6-4 and TRBJ1-5, with no clear D. The germline V gene has CDR1 MRHNA and CDR2 SNTAGT. V was clipped by 5 bases and J by 0 bases, with 11 bases between them. This CDR3 contains 15 residues. The chain's CDR3 is CASSRDINSNQPQHF. The CDR3 bases are TGTGCCAGCAGTCGAGATATCAATAGCAATCAGCCCCAGCATTTT.

The genes are TRBV5-6 and TRBJ1-3; TRBD1 matches 7 bases. J lost 6 bases, V lost 2 bases, and 11 bases had no gene match. There are 16 residues in the CDR3. CDR1 and CDR2 from the germline V gene are SGHDT and YYEEEE. The CDR3 is CASSFRTGTSLNTIYF. The CDR3 DNA reads as TGTGCCAGCAGCTTTAGGACAGGCACATCACTAAACACCATATATTTT.

This rearrangement joins TRBV5-1 to TRBJ2-7; D unresolved. Looked up from germline, CDR1 is SGHRS and CDR2 is YFSETQ. The CDR3 length is 13 residues. Trimming pared 3 bases from V and 2 bases from J, leaving 9 bases between. Written as DNA, the CDR3 is TGCGCCAGCAGCTACTCTACCCCCTACGAGCAGTACTTC. This translates into CASSYSTPYEQYF.

V and J are TRBV2 and TRBJ2-7; 9 bases are shared with TRBD1. The CDR3 sequence is 13 residues long. Germline CDR1 and CDR2: SNHLY and FYNNEI. The V gene end was trimmed by 8 bases and the J gene end by 3 bases; junction bases not matched to a gene: 5. The DNA for the CDR3 is TGTGCCAGCGGGGACAGGGTTGACTACGAGCAGTACTTC. Its protein product is CASGDRVDYEQYF.

The V call is TRBV5-5, the J call TRBJ1-4, with a weak D call TRBD1 (5 bases). This CDR3 is 17 amino acids long. CDR1 is SGHKS and CDR2 is YYEKEE in the germline V gene (reference sequence). V was clipped by 5 bases and J by 3 bases, with 20 bases between them. The CDR3 DNA sequence: TGTGCCAGCAGTTACTGGGCAGGTCAAGGGGCTAATGAAAAACTGTTTTTT. Protein sequence: CASSYWAGQGANEKLFF.

This clone was detected only a few times. The rearrangement links TRBV2 to TRBJ1-1; maybe TRBD1 (6 bases). The CDR3 covers 16 residues. V was pared by 5 bases and J by 2 bases, with 18 bases between. The germline CDR1 and CDR2 sequences are SNHLY and FYNNEI. The CDR3, as DNA: TGTGCCAGCAGTTTCAGGGGATCCACCTTAAACACTGAAGCTTTCTTT. Protein sequence: CASSFRGSTLNTEAFF.

This clone was picked up one time. The chain is built from TRBV5-4 and TRBJ2-5; 12 bases align to TRBD2. From germline, CDR1 is SGHNT and CDR2 YYREEE (reference sequence). After removal of 4 bases from V and 5 bases from J, the junction contained 6 bases not matched to a gene. The CDR3 runs to 15 residues. The DNA for the CDR3 is TGTGCCAGCAGCAGGCTGACTAGCGGGGGCGAGACCCAGTACTTC. Translating it yields CASSRLTSGGETQYF.

CDR3 DNA: TGTGCCAGCAGTATTATTCAGGCCTATGGCTACACCTTC. This translates into CASSIIQAYGYTF. V and J are TRBV2 and TRBJ1-2, with D hard to call. The CDR3 has 13 residues. Between the trimmed V and J ends, which lost 5 bases and 4 bases, there was a span of 11 bases. Germline loops: CDR1 SNHLY, CDR2 FYNNEI.

This rearrangement joins TRBV10-3 to TRBJ2-6; TRBD1 matches 9 bases. Trimming at V came to 5 bases and at J to 4 bases, leaving 6 bases not matched to a gene. Germline CDR1 reads ENHRY; CDR2 reads SYGVKD. The CDR3 is 16 residues long. The CDR3 protein is CAISQQGAPGANVLTF. For the CDR3, the DNA is TGTGCCATCAGTCAACAGGGGGCGCCAGGGGCCAACGTCCTGACTTTC.

This sequence joins TRBV29-1 and TRBJ2-5; a possible D gene is TRBD1 (6 bases). CDR3 length: 13 residues. The germline V gene encodes CDR1 SQVTM and CDR2 ANQGSEA. V was clipped by 6 bases and J by 4 bases, with 15 bases between them. Here the CDR3 DNA reads TGCAGCGTGAGTGACAGGAGGATAGAGACCCAGTACTTC. It translates to CSVSDRRIETQYF.

The V call is TRBV7-2, the J call TRBJ1-1, with 8 bases fitting TRBD1. Germline CDR1 reads SGHTA; CDR2 reads FQGNSA. CDR3 size: 16 residues. The J segment lost 0 bases and the V segment lost 5 bases, leaving 8 bases of the junction unmatched. The CDR3 bases are TGTGCCAGCAGCCACAGGGGGATAATCATGAACACTGAAGCTTTCTTT. It yields the protein CASSHRGIIMNTEAFF.

This clone was counted a few times. The chain links TRBV24-1 to TRBJ2-3; TRBD2 is a possible D gene (6 bases). The CDR3 contains 14 residues. The germline gives CDR1 KGHDR, CDR2 SFDVKD. Trimming removed 7 bases at V and 4 bases at J, with 14 bases between. CDR3 nucleotide sequence: TGTGCCACCAGCCGGGCGGGAAGGCCAGATACGCAGTATTTT. This gives the protein CATSRAGRPDTQYF.